This T cell receptor (beta chain) was recorded in a study of cytomegalovirus exposure and HLA in healthy donors. Study-level results: A later analysis by the authors found several of the most significant clusters apparently linked to common viral pathogens.

When sampled, the donors appeared nominally healthy, though they likely had unrecorded immune exposures. Germline CDR1 reads SGDLS; CDR2 reads YYNGEE. Losses at the gene ends were 3 bases for V and 7 bases for J; bases not matched to a gene: 0. This CDR3 is 13 amino acids long. PCR used 60 Vbeta primers and 13 Jbeta primers. Sequenced by immunoSEQ multiplex PCR; TCRdb stores in-frame clones only, minus some. Altogether around 150,000 clones are present, 76% being singletons, with the ten largest covering approximately 2.8%. On this clone: Its target is not known.

This clonotype originated in a male donor in good health and CMV-seronegative. Sequenced material: PBMCs. The chain employs TRBV9 and TRBJ2-4; 11 bases are shared with TRBD1. The CDR3 spells CASSGDRGNIQYF. CDR3 in DNA: TGTGCCAGCAGCGGGGACAGGGGGAACATTCAGTACTTC.